The rows below give T cell receptor beta chains drawn from one sample of a study of blood T cell repertoires in COVID-19. Here immunoSEQ multiplex PCR was the method, and the copy in TCRdb shows in-frame clones only, minus some. The sample shows approximately 300,000 clones, approximately 83% of them seen only once. Material: peripheral blood. The receptors shown here come from a person in their 70s with COVID-19, enrolled during active disease. The CDR3 runs from the conserved cysteine through the conserved F or W. Each record gives: clone size, J gene, D gene, V gene, CDR3 protein, CDR3 DNA. A D gene is named only where the DNA matches it firmly. Not every row has a clone size; where given, it reads once, few, many or a size class.

NA | TRBJ2-2 | NA | TRBV7-6 | CASSLDSRAANTGELFF | TGTGCCAGCAGCTTAGATAGCAGGGCGGCGAACACCGGGGAGCTGTTTTTT
NA | TRBJ2-5 | TRBD1 | TRBV19 | CASSTRGTGSFAETQYF | TGTGCCAGTAGTACCCGGGGGACAGGGTCATTTGCAGAGACCCAGTACTTC
NA | TRBJ1-4 | NA | TRBV9 | CASSVVAGSEKLFF | TGTGCCAGCAGCGTCGTTGCGGGAAGTGAAAAACTGTTTTTT
NA | TRBJ2-7 | NA | TRBV28 | CASSFGGGGQRLRYYEQYF | TGTGCCAGCAGTTTCGGGGGAGGAGGCCAGAGACTCCGTTACTACGAGCAGTACTTC
NA | TRBJ1-4 | NA | TRBV7-2 | CASSGGIRGEKLFF | TGTGCCAGCTCAGGTGGGATACGGGGTGAAAAACTGTTTTTT
NA | TRBJ2-3 | NA | TRBV5-1 | CASSLESRPYDTQYF | TGCGCCAGCAGCTTGGAATCGAGGCCTTATGATACGCAGTATTTT
NA | TRBJ1-2 | TRBD1 | TRBV5-4 | CASTLTGTTGYTF | TGTGCCAGCACCTTGACAGGGACGACGGGCTACACCTTC
NA | TRBJ2-7 | NA | TRBV7-8 | CASSLALSSEQYF | TGTGCCAGCAGCTTAGCGCTTAGCTCCGAGCAGTACTTC
NA | TRBJ2-7 | NA | TRBV7-2 | CASSLDRTPSYEQYF | TGTGCCAGCAGCTTAGACAGAACCCCTTCCTACGAGCAGTACTTC
NA | TRBJ2-6 | TRBD1 | TRBV28 | CASSQHSVFGQGAPPGANVLTF | TGTGCCAGCAGCCAACACTCGGTATTCGGACAGGGCGCTCCGCCTGGGGCCAACGTCCTGACTTTC
many | TRBJ2-7 | TRBD2 | TRBV6-1 | CASSEDLAGEQYF | TGTGCCAGCAGTGAAGACCTAGCGGGAGAGCAGTACTTC
NA | TRBJ1-6 | NA | TRBV28 | CASGSWGVASPLHF | TGTGCCAGTGGTAGTTGGGGAGTTGCTTCACCCCTCCACTTT
NA | TRBJ2-2 | NA | TRBV2 | CASRAGELFF | TGTGCCAGCCGAGCCGGGGAGCTGTTTTTT
NA | TRBJ1-4 | NA | TRBV28 | CASSFPGQGTEKLFF | TGTGCCAGCAGTTTCCCCGGGCAGGGGACAGAAAAACTGTTTTTT
NA | TRBJ1-1 | TRBD1 | TRBV9 | CASSGNIGTGNTEAFF | TGTGCCAGCAGCGGGAACATCGGGACAGGGAACACTGAAGCTTTCTTT
NA | TRBJ1-2 | NA | TRBV28 | CASSTQGIGYTF | TGTGCCAGCAGCACGCAGGGAATTGGCTACACCTTC
once | TRBJ2-3 | TRBD1 | TRBV10-1 | CASTPGGPDTQYF | TGCGCCAGCACCCCAGGGGGCCCAGATACGCAGTATTTT
NA | TRBJ2-6 | NA | TRBV19 | CASSIGGTTGANVLTF | TGTGCCAGTAGTATAGGAGGCACAACTGGGGCCAACGTCCTGACTTTC
once | TRBJ2-1 | TRBD2 | TRBV11-2 | CASSSRTSGGPTYNEQFF | TGTGCCAGCAGTAGTAGGACTAGCGGGGGTCCCACCTACAATGAGCAGTTCTTC
NA | TRBJ1-2 | NA | TRBV5-4 | CASSPQGNYGYTF | TGTGCCAGCAGCCCCCAGGGCAACTATGGCTACACCTTC
NA | TRBJ1-6 | TRBD1 | TRBV30 | CAGGQDNSPLHF | TGTGCCGGGGGACAGGATAATTCACCCCTCCACTTT
NA | TRBJ1-5 | NA | TRBV14 | CASSQAFIRDTSNQPQHF | TGTGCCAGCAGCCAAGCCTTTATCAGAGACACAAGCAATCAGCCCCAGCATTTT
many | TRBJ2-1 | NA | TRBV27 | CASSLISRIDEQFF | TGTGCCAGCAGTTTAATTTCTAGGATAGATGAGCAGTTCTTC
NA | TRBJ1-2 | NA | TRBV6-5 | CASSSLDRNYGYTF | TGTGCCAGCAGTTCCCTGGACAGAAACTATGGCTACACCTTC
NA | TRBJ2-7 | NA | TRBV10-3 | CAISDGGDEQYF | TGTGCCATCAGTGACGGAGGGGACGAGCAGTACTTC
NA | TRBJ2-1 | TRBD2 | TRBV4-2 | CASSLSGSSYNEQFF | TGTGCCAGCAGTCTCAGCGGGAGCTCCTACAATGAGCAGTTCTTC
few | TRBJ1-1 | NA | TRBV11-2 | CASSLGYRGMNTEAFF | TGTGCCAGCAGCTTAGGGTATCGGGGGATGAACACTGAAGCTTTCTTT
NA | TRBJ1-4 | TRBD1 | TRBV5-4 | CASSQQGGNEKLFF | TGTGCCAGCAGCCAACAGGGGGGAAATGAAAAACTGTTTTTT
NA | TRBJ1-5 | NA | TRBV3-1/TRBV3-2 | CASSQVNSMVNQPQHF | TGTGCCAGCAGCCAAGTTAACAGTATGGTCAATCAGCCCCAGCATTTT
NA | TRBJ1-4 | NA | TRBV28 | CASSLLSEKLFF | TGTGCCAGCAGTTTACTGAGTGAAAAACTGTTTTTT
NA | TRBJ2-1 | NA | TRBV5-1 | CASSPGRGPSYNEQFF | TGCGCCAGCAGCCCCGGTCGCGGTCCCTCCTACAATGAGCAGTTCTTC
NA | TRBJ2-1 | TRBD2 | TRBV4-3 | CASSRGEGEQFF | TGCGCCAGCAGCCGGGGGGAGGGTGAGCAGTTCTTC
NA | TRBJ2-1 | TRBD2 | TRBV3-1/TRBV3-2 | CASSLPDRGGEQFF | TGTGCCAGCAGCCTCCCGGACCGCGGGGGTGAGCAGTTCTTC
NA | TRBJ2-1 | TRBD1 | TRBV7-2 | CASSLTGVMAYNEQFF | TGTGCCAGCAGTTTAACAGGGGTTATGGCCTACAATGAGCAGTTCTTC
NA | TRBJ2-7 | TRBD1 | TRBV28 | CASSPSGQGDWSAQYF | TGTGCCAGCAGTCCCAGCGGACAGGGAGATTGGAGTGCGCAGTACTTC
NA | TRBJ2-1 | TRBD2 | TRBV9 | CASSASGGHNEQFF | TGTGCCAGCAGCGCTAGCGGGGGCCACAATGAGCAGTTCTTC
NA | TRBJ2-3 | TRBD1 | TRBV6-4 | CASSDRATGRPDTQYF | TGTGCCAGCAGTGACAGGGCGACAGGGCGGCCAGATACGCAGTATTTT
NA | TRBJ2-7 | TRBD2 | TRBV7-2 | CASSQSGGAFEQYF | TGTGCCAGCAGCCAAAGCGGGGGGGCCTTCGAGCAGTACTTC
NA | TRBJ1-1 | TRBD1 | TRBV24-1 | CATSTGQGNYFEAFF | TGTGCCACTTCAACCGGACAGGGAAATTACTTTGAAGCTTTCTTT
NA | TRBJ2-1 | TRBD2 | TRBV4-1 | CASSQRGLAGLSYNEQFF | TGCGCCAGCAGCCAACGGGGACTAGCGGGCCTCTCCTACAATGAGCAGTTCTTC
NA | TRBJ1-2 | NA | TRBV19 | CASSIRGTVNYGYTF | TGTGCCAGTAGTATACGGGGGACGGTCAACTATGGCTACACCTTC
NA | TRBJ1-2 | NA | TRBV6-5 | CATQWGLLYGYTF | TGTGCCACACAATGGGGCCTGCTCTATGGCTACACCTTC
NA | TRBJ2-1 | NA | TRBV3-1/TRBV3-2 | CASSRATHEQFF | TGTGCCAGCAGCCGGGCTACGCATGAGCAGTTCTTC
few | TRBJ2-7 | TRBD2 | TRBV15 | CATRVAGAYEQYF | TGTGCCACCAGGGTAGCGGGAGCCTACGAGCAGTACTTC
once | TRBJ1-2 | TRBD1 | TRBV28 | CASRDRVGYGYTF | TGTGCCAGCAGGGACAGGGTCGGCTATGGCTACACCTTC
NA | TRBJ2-2 | TRBD1 | TRBV20-1 | CSASPGTVNTGELFF | TGCAGTGCTAGTCCCGGGACAGTTAACACCGGGGAGCTGTTTTTT
once | TRBJ1-2 | NA | TRBV7-2 | CASSFRGQGSGYTF | TGTGCCAGCAGCTTCCGTGGGCAGGGGAGTGGTTACACCTTC
NA | TRBJ2-2 | NA | TRBV5-4 | CASSPDRTGELFF | TGTGCCAGCAGCCCTGACAGAACCGGGGAGCTGTTTTTT
NA | TRBJ1-1 | TRBD1 | TRBV5-6 | CASRYLDRLNTEAFF | TGTGCCAGCCGATACCTGGACAGGCTGAACACTGAAGCTTTCTTT